The source of this T cell receptor (beta chain) is a study of hypomethylating agent response in myelodysplastic syndrome. Study information: Patients received azacitidine (about 70% of the 11) or decitabine (3 of 11). Response meant complete response or hematologic improvement; all other patients were non-responders.

As for this clone: Its antigen is not identified.

The V end was cut by 0 bases, the J end by 4 bases, with 18 bases between. There are 17 residues in the CDR3. Germline CDR1 reads LNHNV; CDR2 reads YYDKDF (reference sequence). Two replicates of about 200 ng each gave 400 ng DNA per sample, survey resolution. Using immunoSEQ multiplex PCR, the repertoire was profiled, and TCRdb retains in-frame clones only, with some absent. The profile covers more than 4,500 clones, with almost 90% appearing a single time and over 9.5% taken by the ten largest. Study-wide findings and caveats: Shared GLIPH2 clusters possibly recognizing novel MDS antigens remain unconfirmed.

The material was bone marrow, obtained before or after starting hypomethylating agent treatment for myelodysplastic syndrome (not recorded which). This TCR derives from a human donor with myelodysplastic syndrome. This sequence joins TRBV15 and TRBJ1-1; possibly TRBD1 for D (5 bases). In DNA form, the CDR3 reads TGTGCCACCAGCAGAGAATCTTTCGGCAGCAGGGCCACTGAAGCTTTCTTT. This gives the protein CATSRESFGSRATEAFF.